This T cell receptor (beta chain) was found in a study of T cell repertoires in cytomegalovirus infection (dated by TCRdb to about 2019). At the level of the whole study: Alongside well-studied HLA-B-restricted epitopes, the peptide stimulations were aimed at recently identified HLA-C-restricted CMV epitopes, whose presentation resists viral immunomodulation. Donor HLA type was relevant to the analysis, as public TCR beta signatures indicated carriage of CMV infection together with the matching HLA type.

The sample's treatment or condition, from its label and the paper: in vitro stimulation with specific CMV peptide epitopes to enrich CMV-specific T cells. This clonotype was recorded many times. The target of this receptor is not known. Per-nucleotide qualities are absent, and no much larger clonotype sits a single base away. The instrument given in TCRdb is Illumina HiSeq 1500. TCRdb itself trimmed the public reads at Q25 with fastp, ran MiXCR and retained productive beta chains. Each entry merges the rows of one CDR3 protein and shows their most common DNA and genes. Here the sample has approximately 280,000 distinct CDR3 sequences; less than 25% occur a single time. 15% to 20% of the sample rests with the top ten. CDR1 SGHTA and CDR2 FQGNSA were looked up in the germline V gene. V and J lose 4 bases and 6 bases, and a span of 19 bases separates them. Counted from cysteine to phenylalanine, this CDR3 has 16 amino acids. Only the CDR3 portion is preserved as DNA: 48 bases, with reading frame beginning at the first base.

What the study reported, not specific to this receptor: In both this cohort and an independent roughly 360-donor cohort, the cumulative frequency of public TCR beta family members distinguished carriers of CMV infection plus the relevant HLA type. The ex vivo response was dominated by HLA-C-restricted CMV-specific TCR beta clonotypes, which also provided the single most frequent clonotype in two of eight donors.

The specimen was cultured PBMCs, collected from culture after CMV antigen stimulation. This TCR was recovered from a human donor in good health (CMV status not recorded). Some clones in this sample may be carry-over from other donors' samples. The sequence is built from TRBV7-2 and TRBJ2-4; the D gene is perhaps TRBD1, on 6 matching bases. CDR3 sequence: CASSSGPQGWGNIQYF. The nucleotides are TGTGCCAGCAGCTCGGGCCCACAGGGATGGGGAAACATTCAGTACTTC.